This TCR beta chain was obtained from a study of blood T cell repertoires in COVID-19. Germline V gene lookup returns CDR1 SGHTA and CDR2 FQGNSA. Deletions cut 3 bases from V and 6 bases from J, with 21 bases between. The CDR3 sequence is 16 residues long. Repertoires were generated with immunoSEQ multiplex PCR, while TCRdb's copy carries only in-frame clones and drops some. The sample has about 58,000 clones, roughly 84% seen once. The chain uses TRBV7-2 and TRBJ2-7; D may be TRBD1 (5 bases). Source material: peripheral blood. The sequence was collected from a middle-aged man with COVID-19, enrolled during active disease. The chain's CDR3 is CASSFRRQGISREQYF. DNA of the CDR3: TGTGCCAGCAGCTTTCGTAGGCAGGGAATTAGTCGCGAGCAGTACTTC.